The rows below give T cell receptor beta chains drawn from one sample of a study of breast tumors, draining lymph nodes, adjacent tissues. MiXCR, run by TCRdb on the multiplex PCR reads, gives a single entry per CDR3 protein. The sample holds 15,000 to 20,000 distinct CDR3 sequences, over 55% seen once. Sequenced sample: tumor-adjacent breast tissue. The receptors originated from a female donor with breast cancer. Some clones in this sample may be carry-over from other donors' samples. CDR3s include the opening cysteine and the closing phenylalanine or tryptophan. D genes are given only for firm matches. Clone size appears in some rows only: once, few, many, or a class for an expanded clone.

v_call	clone_size	d_call	j_call	cdr3_aa	cdr3_nt
TRBV20-1	large	-	TRBJ1-6	CSAREGGPLHF	TGCAGTGCTAGAGAGGGGGGACCCCTCCACTTT
TRBV24-1	-	TRBD2	TRBJ2-1	CATSDPKGTSGGHYNEQFF	TGTGCCACCAGTGACCCCAAGGGGACTAGCGGGGGGCATTACAATGAGCAGTTCTTC
TRBV5-1	-	TRBD2	TRBJ2-3	CASSLDAGGSTDTQYF	TGCGCCAGCAGCTTGGATGCGGGGGGGAGCACAGATACGCAGTATTTT
TRBV5-4	-	TRBD1	TRBJ1-2	CASSWEGQGLTYGYTF	TGTGCCAGCAGCTGGGAGGGACAGGGTCTCACATATGGCTACACCTTC
TRBV5-8	once	-	TRBJ1-2	CASSQHRYGYTF	TGTGCCAGCAGCCAACATCGATATGGCTACACCTTC
TRBV7-3	-	-	TRBJ1-1	CASSLGSGGTEAFF	TGTGCCAGCAGCTTAGGGTCCGGGGGGACTGAAGCTTTCTTT
TRBV18	-	-	TRBJ1-2	CASSLDLGGNGYTF	TGTGCCAGCTCCCTGGACCTCGGGGGCAATGGCTACACCTTC
TRBV20-1	-	-	TRBJ2-5	CSASYQGSQETQYF	TGCAGTGCTAGTTATCAGGGTAGCCAAGAGACCCAGTACTTC
TRBV2	-	TRBD2	TRBJ2-2	CASSEVRGVNTGELFF	TGTGCCAGCAGTGAAGTGCGGGGGGTGAACACCGGGGAGCTGTTTTTT
TRBV7-9	once	TRBD2	TRBJ2-1	CASSLLPGGYEQFF	TGTGCCAGCAGCTTATTACCGGGAGGCTATGAGCAGTTCTTC
TRBV18	-	-	TRBJ1-2	CASSTGPYGYTF	TGTGCCAGCTCTACCGGGCCCTATGGCTACACCTTC
TRBV7-2	-	-	TRBJ2-2	CASSPEYRPTGELFF	TGTGCCAGCAGCCCGGAGTACCGGCCCACCGGGGAGCTGTTTTTT
TRBV9	-	-	TRBJ1-2	CASSGASSPVGYTF	TGTGCCAGCAGCGGAGCCTCAAGTCCGGTTGGCTACACCTTC
TRBV7-9	-	TRBD1	TRBJ2-7	CASSLSGTGSEQYF	TGTGCCAGCAGCTTGAGTGGGACAGGAAGCGAGCAGTACTTC
TRBV5-1	-	-	TRBJ1-4	CASSRERKEKLFF	TGCGCCAGCAGCCGGGAGAGGAAAGAAAAACTGTTTTTT
TRBV6-2/TRBV6-3	once	-	TRBJ1-3	CASSYGSSGNTIYF	TGTGCCAGCAGTTACGGTTCCTCTGGAAACACCATATATTTT
TRBV4-2	once	TRBD1	TRBJ2-7	CASSQGTGDLGEQYF	TGTGCCAGCAGCCAGGGGACAGGGGATCTGGGCGAGCAGTACTTC
TRBV3-1	medium-sized	TRBD1	TRBJ2-7	CASGQGASSEQYF	TGTGCCAGCGGACAGGGGGCCTCCTCCGAGCAGTACTTC
TRBV20-1	-	TRBD2	TRBJ2-7	CSASAGLAGAYEQYF	TGCAGTGCTAGCGCGGGACTAGCGGGAGCTTACGAGCAGTACTTC
TRBV7-7	few	-	TRBJ1-3	CASSGDGNTIYF	TGTGCTAGCAGCGGGGATGGAAACACCATATATTTT
TRBV6-6	many	-	TRBJ2-5	CASSYLGTGDTQYF	TGTGCCAGCAGTTACTTAGGGACGGGAGATACCCAGTACTTC
TRBV7-3	medium-sized	TRBD2	TRBJ2-7	CASSLWASGSYEQYF	TGTGCCAGCAGCTTATGGGCTAGCGGATCCTACGAGCAGTACTTC
TRBV5-5	medium-sized	-	TRBJ1-3	CASRPQGIAGNTIYF	TGTGCCAGCAGACCTCAGGGTATAGCCGGAAACACCATATATTTT
TRBV2	-	TRBD1	TRBJ2-7	CASSVGQGAYEQYF	TGTGCCAGCAGTGTGGGACAGGGGGCATACGAGCAGTACTTC
TRBV4-1	-	-	TRBJ1-3	CASSQELGTGNTIYF	TGCGCCAGCAGCCAAGAACTGGGTACTGGAAACACCATATATTTT
TRBV6-6	few	-	TRBJ2-7	CASSHGPPSLRNGQYF	TGTGCCAGCAGTCACGGTCCCCCGTCTTTAAGGAACGGGCAGTACTTC
TRBV5-4	-	-	TRBJ2-5	CASSSMAGPKGETQYF	TGTGCCAGCAGCTCTATGGCTGGGCCAAAAGGGGAGACCCAGTACTTC
TRBV20-1	-	-	TRBJ2-1	CSARDWGDLECF	TGCAGTGCTAGAGATTGGGGGGACCTTGAGTGCTTC
TRBV12-3/TRBV12-4	once	-	TRBJ2-1	CASSLGSTYNEQFF	TGTGCCAGCAGTTTGGGGAGCACCTACAATGAGCAGTTCTTC